This T cell receptor (beta chain) is drawn from a study of tumor-infiltrating lymphocytes in oesophageal squamous cell carcinoma. TCRdb reprocessed the PCR reads via MiXCR and lists one record per CDR3 protein. The sample gives just over 15,000 distinct CDR3 sequences, about 50% of which show up once; over 15% is in the top ten. The germline V gene encodes CDR1 MNHEY and CDR2 SVGAGI. The CDR3 length is 12 residues. As to this clonotype: At one of its ends the junction is not consistent with the germline gene, which may arise from a read error.

Sequencing was performed on esophageal tumor tissue. The TCR sequence derives from a male donor with esophageal squamous cell carcinoma. This rearrangement joins TRBV6-5 to TRBJ2-1; D may be TRBD1 or TRBD2 (5 bases each). CDR3 amino acids: CVGGMASETKTW. The DNA for the CDR3 is TGTGTTGGGGGAATGGCATCAGAGACCAAGACATGG.